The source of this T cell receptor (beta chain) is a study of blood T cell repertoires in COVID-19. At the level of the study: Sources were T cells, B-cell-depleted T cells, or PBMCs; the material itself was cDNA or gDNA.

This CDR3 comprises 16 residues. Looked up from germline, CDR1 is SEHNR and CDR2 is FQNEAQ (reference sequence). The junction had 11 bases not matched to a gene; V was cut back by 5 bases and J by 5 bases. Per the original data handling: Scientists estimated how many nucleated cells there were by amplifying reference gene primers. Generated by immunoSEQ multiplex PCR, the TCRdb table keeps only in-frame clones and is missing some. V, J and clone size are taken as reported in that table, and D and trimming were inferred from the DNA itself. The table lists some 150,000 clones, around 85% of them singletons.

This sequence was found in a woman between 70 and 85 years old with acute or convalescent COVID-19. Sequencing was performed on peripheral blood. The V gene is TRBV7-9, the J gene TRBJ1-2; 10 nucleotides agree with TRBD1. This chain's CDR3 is CASSPGTGAYKYGYTF. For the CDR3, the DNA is TGTGCCAGCAGCCCCGGGACAGGGGCGTATAAATATGGCTACACCTTC.